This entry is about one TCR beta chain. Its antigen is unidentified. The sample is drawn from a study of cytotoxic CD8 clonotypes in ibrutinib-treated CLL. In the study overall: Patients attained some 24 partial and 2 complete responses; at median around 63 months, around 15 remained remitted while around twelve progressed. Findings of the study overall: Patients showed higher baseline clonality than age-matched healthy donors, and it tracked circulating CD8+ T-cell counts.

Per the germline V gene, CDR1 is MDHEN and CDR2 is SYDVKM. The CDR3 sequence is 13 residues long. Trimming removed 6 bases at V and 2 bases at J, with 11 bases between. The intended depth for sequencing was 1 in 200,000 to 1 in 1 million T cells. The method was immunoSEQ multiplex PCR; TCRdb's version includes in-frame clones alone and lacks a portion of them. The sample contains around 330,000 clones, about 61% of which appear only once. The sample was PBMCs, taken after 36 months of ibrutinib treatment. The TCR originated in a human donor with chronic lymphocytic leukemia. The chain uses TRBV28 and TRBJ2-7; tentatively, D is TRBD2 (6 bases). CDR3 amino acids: CASRIGTAYEQYF. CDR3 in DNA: TGTGCCAGCAGGATAGGGACTGCCTACGAGCAGTACTTC.